The 20 T cell receptor beta chains below all came from one sample that was sequenced in a study of cytomegalovirus exposure and HLA in healthy donors. The PCR ran on 60 Vbeta and 13 Jbeta primers. Produced via immunoSEQ multiplex PCR; TCRdb's table is partial and in-frame only. The table records around 190,000 clones, roughly four fifths of them present only once. Sample: PBMCs. The source of these receptors is a man aged 18-30 years in good health and CMV-seronegative.

The chain carries TRBV6-1 and TRBJ1-1; D might be TRBD1 (5 bases). V lost 1 base and J lost 4, with 10 bases in between. From germline, CDR1 is MNHNS and CDR2 SASEGT. CDR3 size: 14 residues. DNA of the CDR3: TGTGCCAGCAGTGAAGTGGGGGGAGTCACTGAAGCTTTCTTT. Its translation is CASSEVGGVTEAFF.

V and J are TRBV12-2 and TRBJ2-3; no check of the table's D call, TRBD1, against the DNA was made. TRBV12-2 is a documented pseudogene. This CDR3 spans 16 amino acids. CDR3 in amino acids: CASRSIRTGDTDTQYF. The CDR3 nucleotides are TGTGCAAGTCGCTCGATTCGCACAGGGGACACAGATACGCAGTATTTT.

The chain joins TRBV10-3 to TRBJ2-4; D may be TRBD1 (5 bases). The V gene's germline CDR1 is ENHRY and CDR2 SYGVKD. The CDR3 is 14 residues long. V was cut by 6 bases and J by 0 bases, with 9 bases left in between. In nucleotides, the CDR3 is TGTGCCATCAGGGAAGACAGAGCCAAAAACATTCAGTACTTC. Translated, it gives CAIREDRAKNIQYF.

This rearrangement joins TRBV7-6 to TRBJ2-3; unclear D gene. Germline V gene sequence: CDR1 SGHVS, CDR2 FNYEAQ. V was trimmed by 1 base and J by 6 bases, leaving 17 bases between them. The CDR3 loop spans 16 amino acids. The CDR3 loop reads CASSLVTIGSTDTQYF. The CDR3, as DNA: TGTGCCAGCAGCTTAGTGACAATTGGGTCCACGGATACGCAGTATTTT.

In this sample, this clone turned up a few times. The chain uses TRBV12-2 and TRBJ2-1; TRBD1 is taken as the D call from the table, unchecked against the DNA. TRBV12-2 corresponds to a pseudogene. This CDR3 is 17 amino acids long. The CDR3 region is CASRLARDRVAHNEQFF. The CDR3 coding sequence is TGTGCAAGTCGCTTAGCCCGGGACAGGGTGGCCCACAATGAGCAGTTCTTC.

As DNA, the CDR3 is TGCGCCAGCAGCCCCTCGACAGGGGCCTCCTACGAGCAGTACTTC. As protein: CASSPSTGASYEQYF. The chain is built from TRBV5-1 and TRBJ2-7, with 8 bases aligning to TRBD1. This CDR3 comprises 15 residues. The J segment lost 0 bases and the V segment lost 4 bases, leaving 6 bases of the junction unmatched. The V gene's germline CDR1 is SGHRS and CDR2 YFSETQ.

The chain has TRBV6-6 and TRBJ1-2; TRBD1 is a possible D gene (5 bases). The CDR3 sequence is 13 residues long. The V end lost 6 bases, the J end lost 5 bases, and 13 bases lay between the germline ends. Germline loops: CDR1 MNHNY, CDR2 SVGAGI (reference sequence). The CDR3 DNA follows: TGTGCCAGCAGAAATCAGGGTTTTTATGGCTACACCTTC. Its protein product is CASRNQGFYGYTF.

Comment on this clone: Distinct nucleotide sequences in the sample also encode this CDR3. This chain joins TRBV11-2 and TRBJ1-6; 12 nucleotides line up with TRBD1. The CDR3 runs 14 residues. Per the germline V gene, CDR1 is SGHAT and CDR2 is FQNNGV. The junction had 0 bases not matched to a gene; V was cut back by 5 bases and J by 7 bases. The CDR3 region is CASSGTGGNSPLHF. The CDR3 DNA reads as TGTGCCAGCAGCGGGACAGGGGGCAATTCACCCCTCCACTTT. The full variable domain, completed using reference TRBV11-2 and TRBJ1-6, is EAGVAQSPRYKIIEKRQSVAFWCNPISGHATLYWYQQILGQGPKLLIQFQNNGVVDDSQLPKDRFSAERLKGVDSTLKIQPAKLEDSAVYLCASSGTGGNSPLHFGNGTRLTVT.

This chain joins TRBV5-4 and TRBJ2-5; 7 bases align to TRBD2. This CDR3 comprises 14 residues. Per germline, CDR1 SGHNT and CDR2 YYREEE (reference sequence). After removal of 8 bases from V and 4 bases from J, the junction contained 11 bases not matched to a gene. The CDR3 DNA reads as TGTGCCAGTTCTCATCGGACTAGTGGAGAGACCCAGTACTTC. Amino acid sequence: CASSHRTSGETQYF.

The DNA for the CDR3 is TGTGCCAGCAGCTTTCGGAACACTGAAGCTTTCTTT. It translates to CASSFRNTEAFF. The chain recombines TRBV5-4 with TRBJ1-1; D is unresolved. This CDR3 contains 12 residues. Trimming left V 2 bases short and J 1 base short, with 3 bases between. Germline-derived CDR1 and CDR2 are SGHNT and YYREEE (reference sequence).

The chain has TRBV7-6 and TRBJ2-1; D not resolved. Trimming stripped 1 base from V and 11 bases from J, with 6 bases between. CDR3 length: 11 amino acids. Germline loops: CDR1 SGHVS, CDR2 FNYEAQ. CDR3 coding DNA: TGTGCCAGCAGCTTAGGGCGGAAGCAGTTCTTC. Its protein product is CASSLGRKQFF.

V usage is TRBV5-5 and J usage is TRBJ1-2; D is perhaps TRBD1 (5 bases). The CDR3 extends over 13 amino acids. CDR1 SGHKS and CDR2 YYEKEE come from the germline V gene (reference sequence). The V end lost 1 base, the J end lost 2 bases, and 6 bases lay between the germline ends. The CDR3 DNA sequence: TGTGCCAGCAGCTTGTCAGGGAACTATGGCTACACCTTC. It specifies CASSLSGNYGYTF.

This chain links TRBV18 with TRBJ1-5; TRBD1 agrees at 10 bases. Germline V gives CDR1 KGHSH, CDR2 LQKENI. Trimming at V came to 2 bases and at J to 6 bases, leaving 7 bases not matched to a gene. The CDR3 runs to 16 residues. The CDR3 here is CASSPSERDRGQPQHF. In DNA form, the CDR3 reads TGTGCCAGCTCACCAAGTGAGAGGGACAGGGGTCAGCCCCAGCATTTT. Using reference TRBV18 and TRBJ1-5 for the parts outside the CDR3, the full variable domain is NAGVMQNPRHLVRRRGQEARLRCSPMKGHSHVYWYRQLPEEGLKFMVYLQKENIIDESGMPKERFSAEFPKEGPSILRIQQVVRGDSAAYFCASSPSERDRGQPQHFGDGTRLSIL.

This chain uses TRBV5-6 with TRBJ2-7; TRBD1 is a possible D gene (6 bases). Germline V gives CDR1 SGHDT, CDR2 YYEEEE. The V end lost 4 bases, the J end lost 4 bases, and 12 bases lay between the germline ends. The CDR3 is made up of 13 amino acids. This chain's CDR3 is CASSKTTGYEQYF. CDR3 coding DNA: TGTGCCAGCAGCAAGACAACAGGGTACGAGCAGTACTTC.

This clone was detected once. The genes are TRBV2 and TRBJ2-1; possibly TRBD2 for D (7 bases). Germline CDR1 and CDR2: SNHLY and FYNNEI. This CDR3 comprises 15 residues. V lost 6 bases, J lost 8 bases, and 20 bases lay in between. Written as DNA, the CDR3 is TGTGCCAGCAGAAGGGGGGGGGCGGCCACCGATGAGCAGTTCTTC. This sequence encodes CASRRGGAATDEQFF.

The CDR3 bases are TGTGCCAGCAGCTCCGGCGGTGGGAACACTGAAGCTTTCTTT. This gives the protein CASSSGGGNTEAFF. The V call is TRBV7-6, the J call TRBJ1-1; D is unclear. Germline loops: CDR1 SGHVS, CDR2 FNYEAQ. CDR3 length equals 14 residues. With 4 bases removed from V and 1 base from J, the gap between germline ends came to 10 bases.

The genes are TRBV6-1 and TRBJ2-7; 7 positions match TRBD1. There are 14 residues in the CDR3. V lost 4 bases and J lost 2; bases outside the gene matches: 5. CDR1 is MNHNS and CDR2 is SASEGT in the germline V gene. CDR3 residues: CASSVTGKTYEQYF. CDR3 DNA: TGTGCCAGCAGTGTGACAGGGAAGACCTACGAGCAGTACTTC.

This rearrangement joins TRBV5-5 to TRBJ2-2; TRBD1 matches at 11 bases. This CDR3 region has 16 residues. V lost 1 base and J lost 4; bases outside the gene matches: 3. Looked up from germline, CDR1 is SGHKS and CDR2 is YYEKEE (reference sequence). The CDR3 nucleotides read TGTGCCAGCAGCTTGTTCGGGACAGGGGGCACCGGGGAGCTGTTTTTT. Residues: CASSLFGTGGTGELFF.

The rearrangement uses TRBV7-2 and TRBJ2-5; TRBD2 might be the D (6 bases). The germline V and J ends were trimmed by 5 bases and 7 bases, with 17 bases remaining between them. This CDR3 is 14 amino acids long. Germline CDR1 SGHTA, CDR2 FQGNSA. DNA for the CDR3: TGTGCCAGCAGCGAACTAGGAGGGACGGGGACCCAGTACTTC. Translating it yields CASSELGGTGTQYF.

V gene TRBV7-2 combines with J gene TRBJ2-7, with D tentatively TRBD2 (6 bases). V was pared by 4 bases and J by 0 bases, with 10 bases between. The CDR3 is 14 residues long. From germline, CDR1 is SGHTA and CDR2 FQGNSA. The CDR3: CASSSPGVSYEQYF. The CDR3 nucleotides are TGTGCCAGCAGCTCCCCGGGGGTCTCCTACGAGCAGTACTTC.